This TCR beta chain was sequenced in a study of PD-1 blockade in classical Hodgkin lymphoma (dated by TCRdb to 2018 to 2021). Describing the broader study: Nivolumab dosing was 3 mg/kg intravenously every 2 weeks, continuing until either disease progression or unacceptable toxicity. To define a peripheral blood immune signature of response to PD-1 blockade in classical Hodgkin lymphoma, the study combined TCR beta sequencing with CyTOF.

The Qiagen DNeasy kit was used to extract genomic DNA from unsorted PBMCs and from the negatively selected CD4+ and CD8+ fractions. Amplification of TCR beta CDR3 regions was done by immunoSEQ multiplex PCR with primers that anneal to V and J segments. A synthetic immune receptor repertoire was used to minimize amplification bias, and remaining bias was computationally removed after sequencing. Turning to the authors' computational methods: Repertoire diversity was quantified as the Shannon entropy index using custom Python scripts. The unsorted, CD4+ and CD8+ repertoires were each analyzed separately, with the exception of combined analyses, where CD4+ and CD8+ sequences were merged in silico. Clonal expansion was defined as at least a 2-fold frequency increase after treatment relative to C1D1, with a pseudocount of 0.5 for undetected baseline clones. Singleton clones were defined as clones with 0 or 1 copy at C1D1, and non-singleton clones were defined as clones with 2 or more copies. Clones expanded in unsorted samples were assigned a CD4+, CD8+ or unknown annotation through matching of protein sequences in sorted samples from the same patient. Wilcoxon tests were applied to paired samples to test diversity changes from C1D1 to C4D1. TCRdb took over this immuneACCESS table, retaining in-frame rearrangements with V and J assigned. Such tables are incomplete; in checked studies, under half of the missing clones stem from an unresolved V gene, and the remainder is unexplained. V, J and clone size were drawn from that table, and D and trimming were deduced from the DNA. This sample is represented by 40,000 to 45,000 clones; over 65% of them were singletons. The ten most abundant clones make up 2.5% to 3.5% of the sample.

A note on this clone: It lacks a known antigen. No much larger clone is present one base from it, and per-base qualities are unavailable.

General findings and caveats noted by the study authors: Lower diversity was observed in patients in whom nivolumab was started less than 1 year after ASCT, and these patients were excluded from later analyses so that confounding by immune reconstitution would be avoided. A significant rise by C4D1 was seen in CD4+ but not CD8+ TCR diversity (p=0.0027 vs p=0.16), with the rise being most apparent in complete responders (p=0.02). Baseline diversity similar to that of newly diagnosed patients was observed in trial patients achieving complete response, whereas significantly lower diversity was observed in partial responders and progressors. Newly diagnosed patients were reported to have lower baseline TCR diversity than healthy donors, and relapsed/refractory patients were reported to have lower baseline TCR diversity still. The study was restricted to a single clinical trial cohort, and the causes of repertoire differences, possibly disease activity or prior therapy, were left undefined.

Sample time point, as interpreted from the label and publication: cycle 2 day 1 (C2D1) of nivolumab. Every trial patient had relapsed following autologous stem cell transplantation, and prior brentuximab vedotin exposure was what differed among cohorts A, B and C. The trial cohort included around 60 patients with relapsed/refractory classical Hodgkin lymphoma, and each patient had a best overall response of complete response, partial response or progressive disease. Single-agent nivolumab was administered to trial patients in the multi-cohort phase II CheckMate 205 trial. An independent review committee assessed best overall response using the 2007 International Working Group response criteria. Trial PBMCs were obtained immediately prior to nivolumab initiation (C1D1) and on therapy at cycle 2 day 1 and cycle 4 day 1. Peripheral blood was collected in 8 mL Vacutainer Cell Preparation Tubes, from which PBMCs were isolated by centrifugation and then cryopreserved.

The CDR1 and CDR2 encoded by the germline V gene are SNHLY and FYNNEI. Relative to germline, V is missing 6 bases and J is missing 5 bases, with 3 bases of the junction outside any gene match. The CDR3 spans 12 residues, from the cysteine through the phenylalanine. Only CDR3 DNA is held: 36 bases, read in frame from base 1. The TCR originated in a human donor with classical Hodgkin lymphoma. The V and J genes are TRBV2 and TRBJ1-2, and TRBD1 aligns with 7 junction nucleotides. The material sequenced was peripheral blood mononuclear cells (PBMCs), taken before the second cycle of nivolumab. Read as DNA, the sequence is TGTGCCAGCAGCGGGACAGTTTATGGCTACACCTTC. It translates to CASSGTVYGYTF.